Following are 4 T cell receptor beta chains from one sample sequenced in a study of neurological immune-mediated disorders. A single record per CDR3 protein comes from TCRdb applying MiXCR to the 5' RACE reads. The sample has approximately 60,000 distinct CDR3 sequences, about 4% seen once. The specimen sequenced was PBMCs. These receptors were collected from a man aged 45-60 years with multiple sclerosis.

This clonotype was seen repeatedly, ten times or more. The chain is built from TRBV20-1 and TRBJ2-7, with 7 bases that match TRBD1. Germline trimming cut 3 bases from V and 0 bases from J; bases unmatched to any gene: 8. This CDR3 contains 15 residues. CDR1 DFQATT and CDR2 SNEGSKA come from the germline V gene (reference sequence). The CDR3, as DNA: TGCAGTGCTAGCCCATTGACAGGGAGCTCCTACGAGCAGTACTTC. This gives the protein CSASPLTGSSYEQYF.

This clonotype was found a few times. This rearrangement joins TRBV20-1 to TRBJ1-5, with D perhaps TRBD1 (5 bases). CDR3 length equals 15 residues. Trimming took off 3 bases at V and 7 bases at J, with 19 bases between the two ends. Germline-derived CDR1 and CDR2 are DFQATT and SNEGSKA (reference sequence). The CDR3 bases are TGCAGTGCTAGCGAGACCGGGGCTTGGAGCCAGCCCCAGCATTTT. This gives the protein CSASETGAWSQPQHF.

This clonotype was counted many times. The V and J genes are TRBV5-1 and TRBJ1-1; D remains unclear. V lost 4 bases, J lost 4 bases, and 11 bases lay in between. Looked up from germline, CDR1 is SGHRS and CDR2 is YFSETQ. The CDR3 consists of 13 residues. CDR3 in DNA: TGCGCCAGCAGCCTTATTCGGGGCACTGAAGCTTTCTTT. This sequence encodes CASSLIRGTEAFF.

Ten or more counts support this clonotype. The CDR3 nucleotides are TGTGCCAGCAGGGGGGATCGGGACCACTACTACGAGCAGTACTTC. It codes for CASRGDRDHYYEQYF. The chain joins TRBV6-6 to TRBJ2-7; possibly TRBD1 or TRBD2 for D (5 bases each). This CDR3 region has 15 residues. V lost 6 bases and J 3 bases, leaving 18 bases between the germline ends. CDR1 and CDR2 (germline): MNHNY, SVGAGI (reference sequence).